This TCR beta chain was profiled in a study of response to subunit inactivated influenza vaccine. In regard to this clonotype: What it binds is unknown.

Study-level points and caveats: Authors suggested few new T cells are recruited by each seasonal influenza vaccination.

V was pared by 7 bases and J by 5 bases, with 12 bases between. CDR3 length equals 13 residues. Germline assignment: CDR1 SGHNT and CDR2 YENEEA. TCRdb itself ran the RT-PCR reads through MiXCR, one entry per CDR3 protein. The sample carries about 180,000 distinct CDR3 sequences, roughly 8.7% recorded once. This sequence originates from a man aged 50-59 years who received an inactivated influenza vaccine. The input for sequencing was non-naive T cells sorted from PBMCs, taken on the day of vaccination. J is TRBJ2-1 and V is TRBV11-3; no clear D gene. The CDR3: CASTRGRDNEQFF. CDR3 in DNA: TGTGCCAGCACCCGAGGCCGAGACAATGAGCAGTTCTTC.